Sequencing of this T cell receptor beta chain was carried out in a study of T cell changes during pregnancy in multiple sclerosis. The table came from immunoSEQ multiplex PCR; TCRdb's copy has only in-frame clones and leaves some out. The data contain tens of thousands of clones, around 90% of them singletons. Germline trimming cut 3 bases from V and 6 bases from J; bases unmatched to any gene: 10. The germline gives CDR1 MDHEN, CDR2 SYDVKM. The length of the CDR3 is 16 residues. The specimen comprised CD4+ T cells from peripheral blood mononuclear cells, sampled in the second trimester of pregnancy. The chain combines TRBV28 with TRBJ2-2, with 7 bases fitting TRBD2. This receptor was obtained from a female donor in good health, enrolled as a control in a pregnancy study. CDR3 amino acids: CASSLGGRNLPGELFF. As DNA, the CDR3 is TGTGCCAGCAGTTTGGGCGGGAGAAATCTGCCCGGGGAGCTGTTTTTT.